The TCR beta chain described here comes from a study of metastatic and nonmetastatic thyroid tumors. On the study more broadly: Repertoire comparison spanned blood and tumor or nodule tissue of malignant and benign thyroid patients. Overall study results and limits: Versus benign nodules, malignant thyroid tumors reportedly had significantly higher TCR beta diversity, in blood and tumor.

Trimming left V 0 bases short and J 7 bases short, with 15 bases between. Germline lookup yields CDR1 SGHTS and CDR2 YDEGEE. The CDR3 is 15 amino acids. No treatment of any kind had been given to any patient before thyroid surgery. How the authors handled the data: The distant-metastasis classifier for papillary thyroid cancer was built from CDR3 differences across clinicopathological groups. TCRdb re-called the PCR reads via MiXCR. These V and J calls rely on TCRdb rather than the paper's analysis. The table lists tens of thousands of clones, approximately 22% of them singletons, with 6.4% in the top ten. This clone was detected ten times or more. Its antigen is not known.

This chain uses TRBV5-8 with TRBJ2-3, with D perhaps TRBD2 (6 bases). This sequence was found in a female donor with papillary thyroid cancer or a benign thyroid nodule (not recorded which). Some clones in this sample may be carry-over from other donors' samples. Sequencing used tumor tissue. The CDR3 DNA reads TGTGCCAGCAGCTTGGGCCATACGGGACTGAATACGCAGTATTTT. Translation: CASSLGHTGLNTQYF.